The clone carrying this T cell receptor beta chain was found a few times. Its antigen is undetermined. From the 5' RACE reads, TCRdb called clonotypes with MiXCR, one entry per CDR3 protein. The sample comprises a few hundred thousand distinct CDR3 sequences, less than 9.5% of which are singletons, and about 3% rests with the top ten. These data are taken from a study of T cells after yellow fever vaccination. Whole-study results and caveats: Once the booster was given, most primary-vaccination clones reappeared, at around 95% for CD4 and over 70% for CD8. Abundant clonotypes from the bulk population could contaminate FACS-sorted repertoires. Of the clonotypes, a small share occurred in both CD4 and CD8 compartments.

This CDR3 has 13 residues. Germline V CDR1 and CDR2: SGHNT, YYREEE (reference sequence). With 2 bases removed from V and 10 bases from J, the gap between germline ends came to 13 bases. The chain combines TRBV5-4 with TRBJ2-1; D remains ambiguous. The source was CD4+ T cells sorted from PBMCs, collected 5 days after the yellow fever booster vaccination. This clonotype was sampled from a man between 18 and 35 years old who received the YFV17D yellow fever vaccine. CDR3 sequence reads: CASSFFSPDEQFF. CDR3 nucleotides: TGTGCCAGCAGCTTTTTCTCTCCCGACGAGCAGTTCTTC.